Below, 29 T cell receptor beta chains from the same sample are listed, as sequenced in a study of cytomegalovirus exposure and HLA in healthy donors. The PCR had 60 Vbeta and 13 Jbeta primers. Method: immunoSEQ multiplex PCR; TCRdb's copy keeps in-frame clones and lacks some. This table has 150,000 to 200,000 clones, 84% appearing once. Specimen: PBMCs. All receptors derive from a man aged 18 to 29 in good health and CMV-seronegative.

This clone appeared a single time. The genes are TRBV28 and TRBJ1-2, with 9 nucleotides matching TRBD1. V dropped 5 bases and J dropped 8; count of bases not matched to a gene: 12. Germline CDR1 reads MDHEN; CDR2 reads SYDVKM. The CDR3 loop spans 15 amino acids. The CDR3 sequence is CASSPTTGGAWGYTF. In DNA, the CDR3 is TGTGCCAGCAGTCCCACAACAGGGGGCGCTTGGGGCTACACCTTC.

The DNA for the CDR3 is TGTGCCAGTAGTATCGGGCCGGGGTCCTACGAGCAGTACTTC. It codes for CASSIGPGSYEQYF. The V call is TRBV19, the J call TRBJ2-7; possibly TRBD2 for D (5 bases). This CDR3 region has 14 residues. Trimming cost V 3 bases and J 1 base, with 10 bases left between them. CDR1 is LNHDA and CDR2 is SQIVND in the germline V gene (reference sequence).

Here the CDR3 DNA reads TGTGCCAGCATCCCACGAGGGAGGGGTCCCGAAAAACTGTTTTTT. Amino acid sequence: CASIPRGRGPEKLFF. This chain uses TRBV28 with TRBJ1-4, with TRBD1 as a possible D gene (5 bases). The CDR3 runs 15 residues. The germline CDR1 and CDR2 sequences are MDHEN and SYDVKM. V lost 7 bases and J 8 bases, leaving 20 bases between the germline ends.

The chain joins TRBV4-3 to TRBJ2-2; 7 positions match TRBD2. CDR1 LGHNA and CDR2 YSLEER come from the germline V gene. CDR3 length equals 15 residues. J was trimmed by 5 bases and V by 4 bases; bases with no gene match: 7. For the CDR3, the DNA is TGCGCCAGCAGCCCCCCGATCGGGGGGACCGGGGAGCTGTTTTTT. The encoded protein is CASSPPIGGTGELFF.

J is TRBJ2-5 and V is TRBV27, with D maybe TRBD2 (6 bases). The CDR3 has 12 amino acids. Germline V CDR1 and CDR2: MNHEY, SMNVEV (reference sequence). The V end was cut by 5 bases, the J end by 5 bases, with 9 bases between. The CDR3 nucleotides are TGTGCCAGCAGTCAGGAGGGTGAGACCCAGTACTTC. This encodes CASSQEGETQYF.

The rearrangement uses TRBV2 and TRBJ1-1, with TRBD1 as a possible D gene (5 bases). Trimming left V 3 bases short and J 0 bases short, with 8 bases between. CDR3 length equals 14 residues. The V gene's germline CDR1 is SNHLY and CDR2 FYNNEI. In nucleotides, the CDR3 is TGTGCCAGCAGTGACAGGGTCATGAACACTGAAGCTTTCTTT. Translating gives CASSDRVMNTEAFF.

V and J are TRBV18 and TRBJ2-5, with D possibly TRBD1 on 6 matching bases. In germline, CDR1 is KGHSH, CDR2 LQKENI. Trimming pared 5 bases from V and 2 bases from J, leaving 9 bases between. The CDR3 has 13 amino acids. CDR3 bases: TGTGCCAGCTCAAACGGACAGCAAGAGACCCAGTACTTC. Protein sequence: CASSNGQQETQYF.

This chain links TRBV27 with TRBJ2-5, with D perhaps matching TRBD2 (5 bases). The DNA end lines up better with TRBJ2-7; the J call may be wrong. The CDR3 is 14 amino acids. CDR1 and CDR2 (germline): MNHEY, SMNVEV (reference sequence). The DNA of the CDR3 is TGTGCCAGCAGTTACGAGGGTGGTTGGTACGAGCAGTACTTC. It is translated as CASSYEGGWYEQYF.

Here the CDR3 reads CASTRQGSNEQYF. DNA of the CDR3: TGTGCCAGCACTCGACAGGGTTCAAACGAGCAGTACTTC. V usage is TRBV6-1 and J usage is TRBJ2-5; 7 positions match TRBD1. The DNA end is a closer match to TRBJ2-7, so the J assignment may be wrong. Germline V gene lookup returns CDR1 MNHNS and CDR2 SASEGT. This CDR3 comprises 13 residues.

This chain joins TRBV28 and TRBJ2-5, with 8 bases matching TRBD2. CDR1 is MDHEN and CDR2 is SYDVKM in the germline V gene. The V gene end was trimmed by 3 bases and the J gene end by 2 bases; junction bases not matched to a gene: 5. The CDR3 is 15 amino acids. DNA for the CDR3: TGTGCCAGCAGTTTCAAAGCGGGAGAGCAAGAGACCCAGTACTTC. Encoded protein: CASSFKAGEQETQYF.

CDR3 region: CASSQLDRVGDTQYF. The CDR3 bases are TGCGCCAGCAGCCAATTGGACAGGGTAGGTGATACGCAGTATTTT. V gene TRBV4-1 combines with J gene TRBJ2-3, with 8 nucleotides matching TRBD1. This CDR3 region has 15 residues. Germline V gives CDR1 MGHRA, CDR2 YSYEKL. V trimming: 2 bases; J trimming: 6 bases; junction bases outside the gene matches: 7.

DNA for the CDR3: TGTGCCAGCAGCCCCTTCCCCGATACGCAGTATTTT. Translated, it gives CASSPFPDTQYF. This sequence joins TRBV14 and TRBJ2-3; D gene unclear. The CDR3 is 12 amino acids. The V and J ends lost 4 bases and 6 bases respectively, with 8 bases between them. Germline CDR1 is SGHDN and CDR2 is FVKESK.

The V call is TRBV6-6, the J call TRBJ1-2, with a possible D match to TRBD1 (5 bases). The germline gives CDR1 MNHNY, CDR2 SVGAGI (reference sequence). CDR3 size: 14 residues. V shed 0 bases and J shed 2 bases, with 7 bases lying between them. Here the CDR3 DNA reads TGTGCCAGCAGTTACTCGAAGGGGAACTATGGCTACACCTTC. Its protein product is CASSYSKGNYGYTF.

The CDR3 protein is CASSHRSGNTIYF. CDR3 sequence (DNA): TGTGCCAGCAGTCACAGATCTGGAAACACCATATATTTT. The V call is TRBV28, the J call TRBJ1-3; no clear D. This CDR3 spans 13 amino acids. Germline CDR1 reads MDHEN; CDR2 reads SYDVKM. Trimming removed 5 bases at V and 1 base at J, with 6 bases between. Together with reference TRBV28 and TRBJ1-3, the CDR3 gives the full variable domain: DVKVTQSSRYLVKRTGEKVFLECVQDMDHENMFWYRQDPGLGLRLIYFSYDVKMKEKGDIPEGYSVSREKKERFSLILESASTNQTSMYLCASSHRSGNTIYFGEGSWLTVV.

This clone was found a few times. The CDR3 DNA reads as TGTGCCAGCAGCGTGACGGTGGGCCGGTCAGAGACCCAGTACTTC. This translates into CASSVTVGRSETQYF. The chain has TRBV7-2 and TRBJ2-5; no reliable D call. V was clipped by 5 bases and J by 4 bases, with 17 bases between them. The CDR3 has 15 residues. Looked up from germline, CDR1 is SGHTA and CDR2 is FQGNSA.

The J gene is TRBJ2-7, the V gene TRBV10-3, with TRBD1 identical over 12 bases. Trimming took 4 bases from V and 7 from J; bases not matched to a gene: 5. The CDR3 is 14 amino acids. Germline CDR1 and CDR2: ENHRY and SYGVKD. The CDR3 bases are TGTGCCATCAGTGCCGGGACAGGGGGCCTAGAGCAGTACTTC. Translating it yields CAISAGTGGLEQYF.

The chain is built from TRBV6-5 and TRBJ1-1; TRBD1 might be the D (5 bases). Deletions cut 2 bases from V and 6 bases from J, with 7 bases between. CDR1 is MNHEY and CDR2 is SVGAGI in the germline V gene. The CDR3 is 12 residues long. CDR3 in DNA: TGTGCCAGCAGTTACCCGGGGGCTGAAGCTTTCTTT. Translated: CASSYPGAEAFF.

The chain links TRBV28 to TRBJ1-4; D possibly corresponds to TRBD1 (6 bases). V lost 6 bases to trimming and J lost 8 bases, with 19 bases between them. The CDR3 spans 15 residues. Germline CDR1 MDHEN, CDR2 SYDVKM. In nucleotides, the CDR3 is TGTGCCAGCAGCCTACAGGGATTCGGTTTAGAAAAACTGTTTTTT. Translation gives CASSLQGFGLEKLFF.

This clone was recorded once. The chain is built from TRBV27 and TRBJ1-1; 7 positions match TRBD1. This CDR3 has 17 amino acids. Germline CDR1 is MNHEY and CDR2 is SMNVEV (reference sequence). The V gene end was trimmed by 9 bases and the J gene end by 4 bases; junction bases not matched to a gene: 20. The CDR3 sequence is CASQKGDRPSLGTEAFF. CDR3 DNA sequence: TGTGCCAGTCAGAAGGGGGACAGACCTTCCCTTGGCACTGAAGCTTTCTTT.

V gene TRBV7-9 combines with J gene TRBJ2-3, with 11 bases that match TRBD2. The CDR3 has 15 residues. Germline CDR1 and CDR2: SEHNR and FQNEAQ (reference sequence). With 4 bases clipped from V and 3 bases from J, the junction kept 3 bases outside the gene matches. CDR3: CASSSTSGNTDTQYF. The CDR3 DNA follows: TGTGCCAGCAGCTCGACTAGCGGGAATACAGATACGCAGTATTTT. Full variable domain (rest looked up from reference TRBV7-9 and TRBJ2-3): DTGVSQNPRHKITKRGQNVTFRCDPISEHNRLYWYRQTLGQGPEFLTYFQNEAQLEKSRLLSDRFSAERPKGSFSTLEIQRTEQGDSAMYLCASSSTSGNTDTQYFGPGTRLTVL.

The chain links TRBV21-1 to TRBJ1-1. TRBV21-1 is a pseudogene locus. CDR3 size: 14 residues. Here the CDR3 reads CASTTGLSGTEAFF. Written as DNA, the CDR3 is TGTGCCAGCACCACGGGACTCTCCGGCACTGAAGCTTTCTTT.

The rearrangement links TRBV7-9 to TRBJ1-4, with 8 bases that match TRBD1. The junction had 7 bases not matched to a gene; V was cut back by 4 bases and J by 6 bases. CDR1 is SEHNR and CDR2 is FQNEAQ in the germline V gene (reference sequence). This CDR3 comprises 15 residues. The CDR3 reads CASSSLDRVYEKLFF. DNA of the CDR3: TGTGCCAGCAGCTCCCTGGACAGGGTATATGAAAAACTGTTTTTT.

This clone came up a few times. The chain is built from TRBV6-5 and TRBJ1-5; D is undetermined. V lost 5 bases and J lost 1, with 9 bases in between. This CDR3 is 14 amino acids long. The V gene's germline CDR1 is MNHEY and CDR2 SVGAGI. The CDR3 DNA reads TGTGCCAGCAGTCCCCTAAGCAGCAATCAGCCCCAGCATTTT. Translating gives CASSPLSSNQPQHF.

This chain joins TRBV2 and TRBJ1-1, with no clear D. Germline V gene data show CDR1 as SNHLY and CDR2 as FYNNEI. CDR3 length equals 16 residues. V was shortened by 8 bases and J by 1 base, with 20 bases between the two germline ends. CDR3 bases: TGTGCCAGCCTCTTGGCGGGGTTAGTAAGGAACACTGAAGCTTTCTTT. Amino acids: CASLLAGLVRNTEAFF.

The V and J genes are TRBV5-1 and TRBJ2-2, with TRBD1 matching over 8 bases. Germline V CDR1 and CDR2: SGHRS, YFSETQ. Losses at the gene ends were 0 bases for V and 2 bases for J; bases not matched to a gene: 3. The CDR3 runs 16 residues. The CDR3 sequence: CASSLAGGGNTGELFF. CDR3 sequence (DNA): TGCGCCAGCAGCTTGGCAGGGGGCGGTAACACCGGGGAGCTGTTTTTT.

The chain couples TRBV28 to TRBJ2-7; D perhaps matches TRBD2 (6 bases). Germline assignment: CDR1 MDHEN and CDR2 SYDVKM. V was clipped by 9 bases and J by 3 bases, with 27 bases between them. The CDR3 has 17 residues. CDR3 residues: CASFISTLSGSRYEQYF. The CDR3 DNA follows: TGTGCCAGTTTTATCTCCACCCTTTCCGGGAGCCGCTACGAGCAGTACTTC.

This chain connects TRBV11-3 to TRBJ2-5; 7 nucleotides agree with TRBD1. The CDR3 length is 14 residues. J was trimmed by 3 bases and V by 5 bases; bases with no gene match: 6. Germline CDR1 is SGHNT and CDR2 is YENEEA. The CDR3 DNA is TGTGCCAGCAGCCCCAAGGGACAGAAAGAGACCCAGTACTTC. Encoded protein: CASSPKGQKETQYF.

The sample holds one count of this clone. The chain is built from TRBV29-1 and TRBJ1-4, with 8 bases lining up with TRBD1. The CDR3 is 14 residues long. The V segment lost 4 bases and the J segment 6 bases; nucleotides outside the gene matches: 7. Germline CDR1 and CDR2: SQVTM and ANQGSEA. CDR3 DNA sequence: TGCAGCGTTGGCCCTTCAGGGGGCGATGAAAAACTGTTTTTT. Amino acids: CSVGPSGGDEKLFF.

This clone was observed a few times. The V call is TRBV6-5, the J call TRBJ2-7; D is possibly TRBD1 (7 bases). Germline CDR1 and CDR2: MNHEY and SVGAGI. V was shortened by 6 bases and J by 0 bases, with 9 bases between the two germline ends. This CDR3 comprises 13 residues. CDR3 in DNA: TGTGCCAGCAGGCGGGACAGCTCCTACGAGCAGTACTTC. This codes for CASRRDSSYEQYF.